This T cell receptor beta chain was sequenced in a study of cytomegalovirus exposure and HLA in healthy donors. The V gene's germline CDR1 is SGHRS and CDR2 YFSETQ. V lost 4 bases, J lost 7 bases, and 9 bases stayed unmatched. The CDR3 runs to 15 residues. Study-wide findings and caveats: Researchers reported in a later analysis that a missense DCLRE1C variant was tied to TCR beta V- and J-gene trimming. A cluster of highly shared sequence variants was likely a sequencing artifact.

Donors sampled were nominally healthy, though unrecorded immune exposures were likely. A word on this clone: The antigen is unknown.

A multiplex PCR was run with 60 Vbeta primers and 13 Jbeta primers. Libraries were prepared by immunoSEQ multiplex PCR; TCRdb keeps only in-frame clonotypes and omits some of them. The table has 200,000 to 250,000 clones, over 65% seen once; the top ten hold over 1%. The receptor comes from a human donor in good health. This chain connects TRBV5-1 to TRBJ1-2, with 11 bases identical to TRBD1. Sequencing used PBMCs. CDR3 DNA sequence: TGCGCCAGCAGCCTAGACCAGGGACAGGGGGTTGGCTACACCTTC. Protein sequence: CASSLDQGQGVGYTF.